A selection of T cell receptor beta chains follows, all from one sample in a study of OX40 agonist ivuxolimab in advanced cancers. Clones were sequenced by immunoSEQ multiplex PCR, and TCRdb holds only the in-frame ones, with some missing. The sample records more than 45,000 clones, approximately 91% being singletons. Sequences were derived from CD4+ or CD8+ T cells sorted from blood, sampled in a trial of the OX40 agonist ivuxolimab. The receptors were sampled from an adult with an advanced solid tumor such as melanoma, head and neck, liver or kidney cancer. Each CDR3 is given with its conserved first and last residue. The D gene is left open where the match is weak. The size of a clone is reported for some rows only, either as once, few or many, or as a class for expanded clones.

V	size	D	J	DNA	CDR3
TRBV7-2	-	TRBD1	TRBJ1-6	TGTGCCAGCAGCTTAGGTTCAGGGGGAATCTATAATTCACCCCTCCACTTT	CASSLGSGGIYNSPLHF
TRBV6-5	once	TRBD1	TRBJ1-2	TGTGCCAGCAGTTACGAACAGGGGGCGATTTATGGCTACACCTTC	CASSYEQGAIYGYTF
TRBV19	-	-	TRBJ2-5	TGTGCCAGTAGTACAGAGCAAGAGACCCAGTACTTC	CASSTEQETQYF
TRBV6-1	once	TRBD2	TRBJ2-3	TGTGCCAGCAGTGAAAGACTAGCGGGGAGCACAGATACGCAGTATTTT	CASSERLAGSTDTQYF
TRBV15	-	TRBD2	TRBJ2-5	TGTGCCACCACATCCGGCGGGGGGGCCCAAGAGACCCAGTACTTC	CATTSGGGAQETQYF
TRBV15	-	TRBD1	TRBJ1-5	TGTGCCACTACACAGGGGTACGGCAATCAGCCCCAGCATTTT	CATTQGYGNQPQHF
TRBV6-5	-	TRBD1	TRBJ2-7	TGTGCCAGCAGTCCTGGGACAGGGATCTACGAGCAGTACTTC	CASSPGTGIYEQYF
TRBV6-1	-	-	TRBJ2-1	TGTGCCAGCAGTGAGGGTGACTGGACCTACAATGAGCAGTTCTTC	CASSEGDWTYNEQFF
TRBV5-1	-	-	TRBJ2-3	TGCGCCAGCAGGGACGTCCTCCGCCAAGCGCAGTATTTT	CASRDVLRQAQYF
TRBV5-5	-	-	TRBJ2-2	TGTGCCAGCAGCTCCACAGGGTTGAAGTTGACCGGGGAGCTGTTTTTT	CASSSTGLKLTGELFF
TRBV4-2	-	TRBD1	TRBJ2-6	TGTGCCAGCAGCCAGGGACAGAGCTCTGGGGCCAACGTCCTGACTTTC	CASSQGQSSGANVLTF
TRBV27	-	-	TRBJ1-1	TGTGCCAGCAGTTTAGGCTCGAACACTGAAGCTTTCTTT	CASSLGSNTEAFF
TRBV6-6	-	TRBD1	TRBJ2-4	TGTGCCAGCAGTGACCGGACAGGGTCAAAAAACATTCAGTACTTC	CASSDRTGSKNIQYF
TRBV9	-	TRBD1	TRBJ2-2	TGTGCCAGCAGCGCCGAGTCGGGAACAGGGGGCCAAGCCGGGGAGCTGTTTTTT	CASSAESGTGGQAGELFF
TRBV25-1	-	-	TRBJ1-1	TGTGCCAGCAGTAACCAGGGGTCGGCTGAAGCTTTCTTT	CASSNQGSAEAFF
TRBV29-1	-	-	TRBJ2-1	TGCAGCGTTGTATACAATGAGCAGTTCTTC	CSVVYNEQFF
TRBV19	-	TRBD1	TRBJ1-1	TGTGCCAGTAAAAGACAGGGTATGGGGAACACTGAAGCTTTCTTT	CASKRQGMGNTEAFF
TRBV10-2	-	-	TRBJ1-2	TGCGCCAGCAGTGAGCCTGGACAATTCGATGGCTACACCTTC	CASSEPGQFDGYTF
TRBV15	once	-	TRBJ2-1	TGTGCCACCAGCAGAGATGGCTCGAGCTCCTACAATGAGCAGTTCTTC	CATSRDGSSSYNEQFF
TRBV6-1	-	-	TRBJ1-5	TGTGCCAGCAGTGAAAACGACAATAGCAATCAGCCCCAGCATTTT	CASSENDNSNQPQHF